The 11 T cell receptor beta chains listed next were all sequenced from one sample in a study of PD-L1 blockade in urothelial cancer. TCRdb keeps only in-frame clones here, not all; method: immunoSEQ multiplex PCR. The table includes fewer than 45,000 clones, nearly 90% detected once. Time point defined: pretreatment peripheral blood. Sequences were derived from PBMCs, sampled around atezolizumab (anti-PD-L1) treatment. Every receptor here comes from a donor at least 40 years old with urothelial cancer.

The rearrangement joins TRBV7-2 to TRBJ1-5, with unresolved D. The CDR3 totals 16 residues. V gave up 1 base and J gave up 2 bases, with 12 bases separating them. The V gene's germline CDR1 is SGHTA and CDR2 FQGNSA. CDR3 sequence reads: CASSLGEDRGNQPQHF. CDR3 in DNA: TGTGCCAGCAGCTTAGGGGAGGACCGCGGCAATCAGCCCCAGCATTTT.

The CDR3 region has the DNA TGTGCCAGCAGTGCCCAGGGGAGAAACACCATATATTTT. This codes for CASSAQGRNTIYF. The chain is built from TRBV2 and TRBJ1-3, with D possibly being TRBD1 (6 bases). Germline-derived CDR1 and CDR2 are SNHLY and FYNNEI. V was clipped by 4 bases and J by 5 bases, with 9 bases between them. The CDR3 totals 13 residues.

This sequence joins TRBV7-9 and TRBJ1-4; no clear D. The CDR3 spans 15 residues. The germline CDR1 and CDR2 sequences are SEHNR and FQNEAQ (reference sequence). V was trimmed by 2 bases and J by 7 bases, leaving 14 bases between them. CDR3 coding DNA: TGTGCCAGCAGCTTATGGTCGAGTAGGAGTGAAAAACTGTTTTTT. The encoded protein is CASSLWSSRSEKLFF.

This chain links TRBV2 with TRBJ1-5; D gene ambiguous. The CDR3 sequence is 14 residues long. Germline CDR1 reads SNHLY; CDR2 reads FYNNEI. The germline V and J ends were trimmed by 4 bases and 9 bases, with 16 bases remaining between them. CDR3 region: CASSVGQAPGPQHF. CDR3 coding DNA: TGTGCCAGCAGTGTGGGTCAGGCCCCAGGGCCCCAGCATTTT.

The chain couples TRBV11-2 to TRBJ1-5; D unresolved. Looked up from germline, CDR1 is SGHAT and CDR2 is FQNNGV. The CDR3 sequence is 13 residues long. V shed 0 bases and J shed 9 bases, with 9 bases lying between them. The CDR3 is CASSLDWAGPQHF. The CDR3 DNA reads as TGTGCCAGCAGCTTAGATTGGGCCGGGCCCCAGCATTTT.

This sequence joins TRBV19 and TRBJ1-1, with unresolved D. Germline V CDR1 and CDR2: LNHDA, SQIVND (reference sequence). V dropped 7 bases and J dropped 7 bases, with 19 bases sitting between them. The CDR3 runs to 14 residues. The CDR3 loop is CASTPDYSHVEAFF. The CDR3 DNA is TGTGCCAGTACCCCGGACTATTCTCACGTTGAAGCTTTCTTT.

The J gene is TRBJ2-1, the V gene TRBV19; the D is unclear. V gave up 4 bases and J gave up 9 bases, with 7 bases separating them. The germline gives CDR1 LNHDA, CDR2 SQIVND (reference sequence). The CDR3 spans 11 residues. This CDR3 reads CASSTLSEQFF. The CDR3, as DNA: TGTGCCAGTAGTACGCTTAGTGAGCAGTTCTTC. The whole variable domain, remainder taken from reference TRBV19 and TRBJ2-1, is DGGITQSPKYLFRKEGQNVTLSCEQNLNHDAMYWYRQDPGQGLRLIYYSQIVNDFQKGDIAEGYSVSREKKESFPLTVTSAQKNPTAFYLCASSTLSEQFFGPGTRLTVL.

This chain connects TRBV28 to TRBJ2-1; TRBD2 is a possible D gene (5 bases). Trimming pared 7 bases from V and 5 bases from J, leaving 6 bases between. CDR3 length equals 11 residues. The V gene's germline CDR1 is MDHEN and CDR2 SYDVKM. CDR3 bases: TGTGCCAGCACTAGCAACAATGAGCAGTTCTTC. Its translation: CASTSNNEQFF. The full variable domain, rest sourced from reference TRBV28 and TRBJ2-1, is DVKVTQSSRYLVKRTGEKVFLECVQDMDHENMFWYRQDPGLGLRLIYFSYDVKMKEKGDIPEGYSVSREKKERFSLILESASTNQTSMYLCASTSNNEQFFGPGTRLTVL.

The V call is TRBV11-2, the J call TRBJ2-1; 12 bases agree with TRBD2. Germline V gene lookup returns CDR1 SGHAT and CDR2 FQNNGV. After removal of 4 bases from V and 0 bases from J, the junction contained 7 bases not matched to a gene. This CDR3 has 18 residues. Written as DNA, the CDR3 is TGTGCCAGCAGCTCATGGACTAGCGGGATTCGCTCCTACAATGAGCAGTTCTTC. This codes for CASSSWTSGIRSYNEQFF.

This chain uses TRBV19 with TRBJ1-5, with 7 bases lining up with TRBD1. V trimming: 7 bases; J trimming: 2 bases; junction bases outside the gene matches: 5. Looked up from germline, CDR1 is LNHDA and CDR2 is SQIVND (reference sequence). CDR3 length: 14 residues. Here the CDR3 reads CASTPGQRNQPQHF. In nucleotides, the CDR3 is TGTGCCAGTACCCCGGGACAGCGCAATCAGCCCCAGCATTTT.

The chain uses TRBV28 and TRBJ1-2; TRBD1 matches at 8 bases. V trimming: 7 bases; J trimming: 0 bases; junction bases outside the gene matches: 7. Germline V gene sequence: CDR1 MDHEN, CDR2 SYDVKM. The CDR3 has 15 residues. CDR3 nucleotides: TGTGCCAGCATCGACGGACAGGGAGCTAACTATGGCTACACCTTC. Protein product: CASIDGQGANYGYTF.